The 26 T cell receptor beta chains presented below share a single source sample, sequenced in a study of T cell repertoires in cytomegalovirus infection (dated by TCRdb to between 2019 and 2020). Read against the paper, the sample's treatment or condition label means: in vitro stimulation with specific CMV peptide epitopes to enrich CMV-specific T cells. This sample was sequenced with an Illumina HiSeq 1500. TCRdb's own reprocessing of the public reads used fastp at Q25 and MiXCR and kept productive beta chains. Rows with one shared CDR3 protein collapse into an entry with the most common genes and DNA. The sample table holds about 770,000 distinct CDR3 sequences, of which 25% to 30% were seen once. The ten largest clones capture around 14% of the sample. These receptors lack a known antigen. The sample consisted of cultured CD8+ T cells from PBMCs, taken from culture after CMV antigen stimulation. These receptors originate from a human donor in good health (CMV status not recorded). Some clones in this sample may be carry-over from other donors' samples.

This sequence joins TRBV5-5 and TRBJ1-1, with TRBD1 as a possible D gene (5 bases). Looked up from germline, CDR1 is SGHKS and CDR2 is YYEKEE (reference sequence). The CDR3 spans 14 residues. Deletions cut 2 bases from V and 8 bases from J, with 16 bases between. The CDR3: CASSLHRGATEAFF. CDR3 coding DNA: TGTGCCAGCAGCTTACATAGGGGAGCCACCGAAGCTTTCTTT.

This clonotype has only a few counts. The V and J genes are TRBV7-6 and TRBJ2-7; 13 nucleotides match TRBD2. Germline CDR1 SGHVS, CDR2 FNYEAQ. CDR3 length equals 16 residues. With 5 bases clipped from V and 5 bases from J, the junction kept 9 bases outside the gene matches. In DNA form, the CDR3 reads TGTGCCAGCAGCCCCTGGACTAGCGGGGGTTCGGACGAGCAGTACTTC. It yields the protein CASSPWTSGGSDEQYF.

The sample holds a few counts of this clonotype. The V and J genes are TRBV15 and TRBJ2-7, with D unclear. The CDR3 runs to 13 residues. Germline V gene lookup returns CDR1 LNHNV and CDR2 YYDKDF (reference sequence). The V gene lost 0 bases and the J gene lost 6 bases, with 9 bases spanning the gap. CDR3 in DNA: TGTGCCACCAGCAGAGATAGGGCTGCCGAGCAGTACGTC. Its translation: CATSRDRAAEQYV.

This chain links TRBV11-2 with TRBJ2-2; TRBD2 aligns across 7 bases. The CDR3 length is 18 residues. J was trimmed by 1 base and V by 4 bases; bases with no gene match: 12. Germline V gene sequence: CDR1 SGHAT, CDR2 FQNNGV. DNA of the CDR3: TGTGCCAGCAGCTCTCCGCGGCGGGGCGGGGGGAACACCGGGGAGCTGTTTTTT. Translation gives CASSSPRRGGGNTGELFF.

The chain has TRBV7-6 and TRBJ2-5; TRBD2 aligns across 10 bases. Germline CDR1 SGHVS, CDR2 FNYEAQ. J was trimmed by 1 base and V by 3 bases; bases with no gene match: 8. CDR3 length: 17 residues. The CDR3 spells CASSFLASGGAQETQYF. The DNA of the CDR3 is TGTGCCAGCAGCTTTCTGGCTAGCGGGGGAGCCCAAGAGACCCAGTACTTC.

This clonotype was picked up a small number of times. The rearrangement joins TRBV10-3 to TRBJ2-7; maybe TRBD1 (6 bases). Per germline, CDR1 ENHRY and CDR2 SYGVKD. V gave up 3 bases and J gave up 6 bases, with 15 bases separating them. The CDR3 length is 14 residues. This CDR3 reads CAISEGQRGGEQYV. The CDR3 DNA reads TGTGCCATCAGTGAAGGGCAACGAGGGGGCGAGCAGTACGTC.

This clonotype was picked up a small number of times. The V and J genes are TRBV5-8 and TRBJ2-7; D gene uncertain. The CDR3 is 14 residues long. Germline values: CDR1 SGHTS, CDR2 YDEGEE. Trimming took 0 bases from V and 3 from J, leaving 10 bases between them. CDR3 sequence reads: CASSLARAYYEQYV. CDR3 coding DNA: TGTGCCAGCAGCTTGGCCAGAGCGTACTACGAGCAGTACGTC.

This clonotype was observed a few times. The chain carries TRBV6-5 and TRBJ1-4; D is unresolved. Trimming pared 9 bases from V and 1 base from J, leaving 12 bases between. Germline lookup yields CDR1 MNHEY and CDR2 SVGAGI. The CDR3 loop spans 14 amino acids. CDR3 in amino acids: CARSPAGTNEKLFF. The CDR3 DNA sequence: TGTGCCAGATCCCCTGCAGGAACTAATGAAAAACTGTTTTTT.

This clonotype came up a few times. V gene TRBV19 combines with J gene TRBJ1-5; D unclear. There are 13 residues in the CDR3. Per germline, CDR1 LNHDA and CDR2 SQIVND (reference sequence). Trimming pared 5 bases from V and 7 bases from J, leaving 12 bases between. CDR3 residues: CASSLGWEQPQHF. CDR3 in DNA: TGTGCCAGTAGTTTGGGATGGGAACAGCCCCAGCATTTT.

In its sample, this clonotype was seen a few times. The chain couples TRBV7-9 to TRBJ2-1, with D possibly matching TRBD2 (5 bases). CDR1 and CDR2 from the germline V gene are SEHNR and FQNEAQ (reference sequence). This CDR3 is 14 amino acids long. Deletions cut 3 bases from V and 8 bases from J, with 14 bases between. CDR3 sequence: CASSLSYLGDEQFF. In DNA, the CDR3 is TGTGCCAGCAGCTTGAGCTACCTCGGGGATGAGCAGTTCTTC.

This clonotype was observed a handful of times. V is TRBV6-1 and J is TRBJ1-2, with D unresolved. The germline V gene has CDR1 MNHNS and CDR2 SASEGT. CDR3 size: 14 residues. V was cut by 6 bases and J by 6 bases, with 17 bases left in between. The CDR3 loop reads CASSAGGVQNGYTF. The CDR3 DNA reads TGTGCCAGCAGCGCAGGCGGGGTCCAGAATGGCTACACCTTC.

The gene calls are TRBV7-2 and TRBJ1-2; D uncertain. The CDR3 is made up of 15 amino acids. The V gene's germline CDR1 is SGHTA and CDR2 FQGNSA. V was pared by 5 bases and J by 4 bases, with 17 bases between. CDR3 bases: TGTGCCAGCAGCCAAAGAGGTGGGCAGATCTATGGCTACACCTTC. Protein: CASSQRGGQIYGYTF.

The CDR3 reads CASSLAAVQETQYF. CDR3 bases: TGTGCCAGCAGTTTGGCGGCAGTACAAGAGACCCAGTACTTC. The rearrangement joins TRBV12-3 or TRBV12-4 to TRBJ2-5; no firm D call. Trimming pared 3 bases from V and 2 bases from J, leaving 10 bases between. The CDR3 consists of 14 residues.

This clonotype showed up just a few times. The J gene is TRBJ1-6, the V gene TRBV6-6; 8 nucleotides agree with TRBD1. Germline V lookup: CDR1 MNHNY, CDR2 SVGAGI (reference sequence). The CDR3 length is 16 residues. After removal of 5 bases from V and 7 bases from J, the junction contained 10 bases not matched to a gene. The CDR3: CASSQGGQGMNSPLHF. CDR3 bases: TGTGCCAGCAGTCAGGGCGGACAGGGAATGAATTCACCCCTCCACTTT.

The chain uses TRBV10-3 and TRBJ1-1; D gene uncertain. The ends were cut back, 0 bases at V and 9 bases at J, with 5 bases in the middle. This CDR3 is 11 amino acids long. Germline values: CDR1 ENHRY, CDR2 SYGVKD. The CDR3 coding sequence is TGTGCCATCAGTGAGTCGAGGAAAGCTTTCTTT. Encoded protein: CAISESRKAFF.

The chain links TRBV28 to TRBJ2-7, with TRBD2 as a possible D gene (6 bases). The CDR3 contains 15 residues. CDR1 is MDHEN, CDR2 SYDVKM, per germline. Trimming cost V 6 bases and J 2 bases, with 17 bases left between them. As DNA, the CDR3 is TGTGCCAGCAGACCGCTCGGGGGATTTACCTACGAGCAGTACGTC. Encoded protein: CASRPLGGFTYEQYV.

This clonotype has only a few counts. The chain carries TRBV7-4 and TRBJ1-2; D not certain. Per the germline V gene, CDR1 is SGHVT and CDR2 is SQSDAQ. The V end lost 5 bases, the J end lost 4 bases, and 14 bases lay between the germline ends. The CDR3 is made up of 14 amino acids. This CDR3 reads CASSPPSHVYGYTF. The CDR3 nucleotides read TGTGCCAGCAGCCCGCCGAGCCACGTCTATGGCTACACCTTC.

This clonotype appeared a few times. The chain is built from TRBV27 and TRBJ1-5, with 7 bases aligning to TRBD1. CDR1 and CDR2 from the germline V gene are MNHEY and SMNVEV (reference sequence). After removal of 5 bases from V and 2 bases from J, the junction contained 9 bases not matched to a gene. The CDR3 loop spans 16 amino acids. The CDR3 region has the DNA TGTGCCAGCAGTCCGATTACAGGGGTGGGCAATCAGCCCCAGCATTTT. Its translation: CASSPITGVGNQPQHF.

The gene calls are TRBV20-1 and TRBJ2-7, with D possibly called TRBD1 or TRBD2 (6 bases each). The V and J ends lost 5 bases and 5 bases respectively, with 34 bases between them. Germline loops: CDR1 DFQATT, CDR2 SNEGSKA (reference sequence). The CDR3 has 19 residues. CDR3 sequence: CSAGTLDSTYGTTEDEQYF. CDR3 DNA sequence: TGCAGTGCTGGGACTTTAGACAGCACTTACGGGACAACTGAGGACGAGCAGTACTTC.

The chain has TRBV19 and TRBJ2-2; D is perhaps TRBD1 or TRBD2 (5 bases each). V was pared by 10 bases and J by 5 bases, with 11 bases between. The CDR3 is 12 residues long. Germline lookup yields CDR1 LNHDA and CDR2 SQIVND (reference sequence). CDR3 in DNA: TGTGCCACCCAGTGGGGGACCGGGGAGCTGTTTTTT. Its protein is CATQWGTGELFF.

Only a few counts were recorded for this clonotype. The genes are TRBV27 and TRBJ2-7, with TRBD1 matching 9 bases. V was clipped by 3 bases and J by 5 bases; unmatched bases: 5. CDR1 MNHEY and CDR2 SMNVEV come from the germline V gene (reference sequence). There are 14 residues in the CDR3. CDR3 in DNA: TGTGCCAGCAGTTTTACAGGGGGCGAGGACGAGCAGTACGTC. Translating it yields CASSFTGGEDEQYV.

This clonotype was seen a few times. This chain connects TRBV7-2 to TRBJ2-2; 10 bases agree with TRBD1. Germline V lookup: CDR1 SGHTA, CDR2 FQGNSA. The trim removed 3 bases at V and 6 bases at J, leaving 10 bases unmatched. The CDR3 contains 17 residues. CDR3 sequence: CASSFLSGQGVAGELFF. CDR3 DNA sequence: TGTGCCAGCAGCTTCCTCTCCGGACAGGGGGTCGCCGGGGAGCTGTTTTTT.

Many counts were recorded for this clonotype. The chain links TRBV7-9 to TRBJ1-1, with D hard to call. The CDR3 sequence is 17 residues long. V was cut by 6 bases and J by 5 bases, with 25 bases left in between. In germline, CDR1 is SEHNR, CDR2 FQNEAQ (reference sequence). The chain's CDR3 is CASRFIDTETGGTEAFF. The CDR3 region has the DNA TGTGCCAGCAGGTTTATCGACACCGAAACGGGAGGGACTGAAGCTTTCTTT.

This clonotype was found a few times. The chain couples TRBV19 to TRBJ2-1; D uncertain. The CDR3 is made up of 15 amino acids. V gave up 5 bases and J gave up 0 bases, with 11 bases separating them. CDR1 LNHDA and CDR2 SQIVND come from the germline V gene (reference sequence). CDR3 loop: CASSFEAISYNEQFF. CDR3 nucleotide sequence: TGTGCCAGTAGTTTCGAGGCAATCTCCTACAATGAGCAGTTCTTC.

This clonotype was seen more than once but under ten times. The V call is TRBV10-3, the J call TRBJ2-3; 9 positions agree with TRBD1. The germline V gene encodes CDR1 ENHRY and CDR2 SYGVKD. CDR3 length: 15 residues. V was pared by 7 bases and J by 6 bases, with 11 bases of the junction left unmatched. The CDR3 is CAINMPGQGYDTQYF. The CDR3 coding sequence is TGTGCCATCAATATGCCGGGACAGGGATATGATACGCAGTATTTT.

CDR3 residues: CASSLGVSAYGYTF. As DNA, the CDR3 is TGTGCCAGCAGTTTGGGGGTCTCGGCCTATGGCTACACCTTC. The rearrangement uses TRBV12-3 or TRBV12-4 and TRBJ1-2; D may be TRBD1 (5 bases). V lost 3 bases and J lost 4, with 12 bases in between. The CDR3 is made up of 14 amino acids.